The 28 T cell receptor beta chains below come from one sample, sequenced in a study of PD-1 blockade in classical Hodgkin lymphoma. Profiled with immunoSEQ multiplex PCR; TCRdb holds only in-frame clones, not every one. The data hold around 13,000 clones, with 75% to 85% observed a single time. Brentuximab vedotin exposure varied, and every patient relapsed after autologous stem cell transplantation. The specimen comprised peripheral blood mononuclear cells (PBMCs), sampled before the second cycle of nivolumab. These receptors all come from a human donor with classical Hodgkin lymphoma.

The chain has TRBV11-2 and TRBJ2-3; 9 bases fit TRBD1. Germline trimming cut 5 bases from V and 6 bases from J; bases unmatched to any gene: 9. Germline assignment: CDR1 SGHAT and CDR2 FQNNGV. The CDR3 has 15 residues. CDR3 region: CASSLLGTGRDTQYF. The CDR3 DNA is TGTGCCAGCAGCCTCCTGGGGACAGGGCGTGATACGCAGTATTTT.

The rearrangement uses TRBV9 and TRBJ1-1; D unresolved. Deletions cut 2 bases from V and 3 bases from J, with 11 bases between. Germline CDR1 reads SGDLS; CDR2 reads YYNGEE. The CDR3 totals 14 residues. In DNA form, the CDR3 reads TGTGCCAGCAGCGTCTGGTATAGGGACACTGAAGCTTTCTTT. It encodes CASSVWYRDTEAFF.

The CDR3 region is CASSSQRGGITEAFF. CDR3 sequence (DNA): TGTGCCAGCAGCTCACAACGGGGAGGGATCACTGAAGCTTTCTTT. The chain recombines TRBV7-2 with TRBJ1-1, with D uncertain. CDR1 is SGHTA, CDR2 FQGNSA, per germline. This CDR3 spans 15 amino acids. The ends were cut back, 4 bases at V and 4 bases at J, with 16 bases in the middle.

The chain links TRBV9 to TRBJ2-6; a possible D gene is TRBD1 (5 bases). This CDR3 has 14 amino acids. Germline V CDR1 and CDR2: SGDLS, YYNGEE. V gave up 2 bases and J gave up 4 bases, with 7 bases separating them. In DNA form, the CDR3 reads TGTGCCAGCAGCGTCGACAGCGGGGCCAACGTCCTGACTTTC. It specifies CASSVDSGANVLTF.

The chain combines TRBV7-2 with TRBJ2-3; D unclear. CDR3 length: 11 residues. V shed 1 base and J shed 8 bases, with 4 bases lying between them. The germline CDR1 and CDR2 sequences are SGHTA and FQGNSA. The CDR3 nucleotides are TGTGCCAGCAGCTTAGTTGGTACGCAGTATTTT. It translates to CASSLVGTQYF.

V gene TRBV28 combines with J gene TRBJ1-6, with a weak D call TRBD1 (5 bases). The CDR3 is made up of 15 amino acids. Germline V CDR1 and CDR2: MDHEN, SYDVKM. V was trimmed by 5 bases and J by 0 bases, leaving 8 bases between them. The CDR3 loop reads CASSPRGSYNSPLHF. The CDR3 nucleotides are TGTGCCAGCAGTCCAAGGGGCTCCTATAATTCACCCCTCCACTTT.

The chain carries TRBV18 and TRBJ1-3, with D unresolved. Trimming removed 3 bases at V and 0 bases at J, with 12 bases between. Germline V CDR1 and CDR2: KGHSH, LQKENI. CDR3 length equals 16 residues. CDR3 nucleotide sequence: TGTGCCAGCTCACCTGACGTCCCTTTCTCTGGAAACACCATATATTTT. As protein: CASSPDVPFSGNTIYF.

This sequence joins TRBV18 and TRBJ2-1; D is undetermined. The V and J ends lost 1 base and 8 bases respectively, with 9 bases between them. CDR3 size: 13 residues. Germline V gives CDR1 KGHSH, CDR2 LQKENI. This CDR3 reads CASSPRGGDEQFF. The CDR3 coding sequence is TGTGCCAGCTCACCACGGGGTGGCGATGAGCAGTTCTTC.

This clone is medium-sized. The rearrangement links TRBV2 to TRBJ1-2; unclear D gene. This CDR3 has 16 amino acids. Trimming took 0 bases from V and 3 from J, leaving 14 bases between them. Germline CDR1 and CDR2: SNHLY and FYNNEI. The CDR3 sequence: CASSEALQTGDYGYTF. In nucleotides, the CDR3 is TGTGCCAGCAGTGAAGCGCTTCAGACTGGGGACTATGGCTACACCTTC.

This chain links TRBV7-9 with TRBJ2-5; TRBD1 aligns across 9 bases. Germline loops: CDR1 SEHNR, CDR2 FQNEAQ (reference sequence). V lost 2 bases, J lost 5 bases, and 6 bases stayed unmatched. The CDR3 runs to 15 residues. The CDR3 coding sequence is TGTGCCAGCAGCTTAAGGACAGGGGTGTGGGAGACCCAGTACTTC. Amino acids: CASSLRTGVWETQYF.

J is TRBJ1-3 and V is TRBV11-2; the D is unclear. Germline V lookup: CDR1 SGHAT, CDR2 FQNNGV. Trimming removed 1 base at V and 3 bases at J, with 10 bases between. This CDR3 has 15 amino acids. The CDR3: CASSLASGVGNTIYF. CDR3 DNA: TGTGCCAGCAGCTTAGCCAGCGGGGTTGGAAACACCATATATTTT.

CDR3 loop: CASSENINYGYTF. DNA of the CDR3: TGTGCCAGCAGTGAAAACATTAACTATGGCTACACCTTC. The chain joins TRBV2 to TRBJ1-2; D gene uncertain. With 2 bases removed from V and 1 base from J, the gap between germline ends came to 5 bases. This CDR3 has 13 amino acids. Germline assignment: CDR1 SNHLY and CDR2 FYNNEI.

The chain joins TRBV18 to TRBJ1-1; D is unresolved. This CDR3 has 15 residues. Germline CDR1 and CDR2: KGHSH and LQKENI. Trimming left V 4 bases short and J 5 bases short, with 17 bases between. The CDR3 is CASSLRPGSGTEAFF. The CDR3 region has the DNA TGTGCCAGCTCACTTCGACCGGGGTCGGGAACTGAAGCTTTCTTT.

This chain connects TRBV7-9 to TRBJ1-2; perhaps TRBD1 as D (6 bases). Trimming cost V 2 bases and J 6 bases, with 10 bases left between them. Germline V CDR1 and CDR2: SEHNR, FQNEAQ (reference sequence). The CDR3 contains 13 residues. The CDR3 DNA is TGTGCCAGCAGCTTATCCAGGGGCGATGGCTACACCTTC. Translating it yields CASSLSRGDGYTF.

J is TRBJ2-1 and V is TRBV6-4; no firm D call. V lost 7 bases, J lost 8 bases, and 15 bases lay in between. The CDR3 consists of 13 residues. Germline V gives CDR1 MRHNA, CDR2 SNTAGT. Here the CDR3 DNA reads TGTGCCAGCACCCGGACGCTACTCGATGAGCAGTTCTTC. Protein product: CASTRTLLDEQFF.

The chain combines TRBV4-1 with TRBJ1-1; TRBD1 is a possible D gene (5 bases). Germline V gene lookup returns CDR1 MGHRA and CDR2 YSYEKL. V was trimmed by 6 bases and J by 4 bases, leaving 15 bases between them. The CDR3 contains 14 residues. CDR3 sequence: CASSWGDYGTEAFF. In DNA form, the CDR3 reads TGCGCCAGCAGTTGGGGGGATTACGGCACTGAAGCTTTCTTT.

In this sample, this clone turned up a few times. The chain uses TRBV6-5 and TRBJ2-1; a weak D match, TRBD1 (5 bases). This CDR3 region has 14 residues. The V gene's germline CDR1 is MNHEY and CDR2 SVGAGI. Trimming took 2 bases from V and 2 from J, leaving 7 bases between them. CDR3 amino acids: CASSYLGAYNEQFF. CDR3 coding DNA: TGTGCCAGCAGTTACCTAGGGGCCTACAATGAGCAGTTCTTC.

About this clone itself: This specimen includes other DNA sequences encoding the same CDR3. The genes are TRBV4-3 and TRBJ2-1; possibly TRBD1 for D (5 bases). Trimming removed 0 bases from V and 4 bases from J, with 13 bases in between. The length of the CDR3 is 16 residues. The germline V gene encodes CDR1 LGHNA and CDR2 YSLEER. The CDR3 DNA follows: TGCGCCAGCAGCCAAGATAGGGGTCCGCCATACAATGAGCAGTTCTTC. The encoded protein is CASSQDRGPPYNEQFF.

The chain combines TRBV5-4 with TRBJ1-4; the D is unclear. V was cut by 0 bases and J by 4 bases, with 10 bases left in between. CDR3 length equals 15 residues. Germline CDR1 reads SGHNT; CDR2 reads YYREEE (reference sequence). The CDR3 DNA sequence: TGTGCCAGCAGCTTGGCCAGCTGGAATAATGAAAAACTGTTTTTT. This gives the protein CASSLASWNNEKLFF.

The V call is TRBV2, the J call TRBJ2-7; D gene uncertain. V lost 5 bases to trimming and J lost 3 bases, with 5 bases between them. The CDR3 sequence is 11 residues long. The germline gives CDR1 SNHLY, CDR2 FYNNEI. The DNA of the CDR3 is TGTGCCAGCAGTCCAGACTACGAGCAGTACTTC. Residues: CASSPDYEQYF.

The chain has TRBV6-1 and TRBJ1-5, with D maybe TRBD1 (5 bases). The ends were cut back, 0 bases at V and 7 bases at J, with 13 bases in the middle. Germline assignment: CDR1 MNHNS and CDR2 SASEGT. The CDR3 length is 15 residues. The CDR3 nucleotides read TGTGCCAGCAGTGAAGCGGGGAGGGGTGGGCAGCCCCAGCATTTT. This codes for CASSEAGRGGQPQHF.

The chain recombines TRBV7-2 with TRBJ2-7, with 8 bases aligning to TRBD1. The V gene end was trimmed by 1 base and the J gene end by 6 bases; junction bases not matched to a gene: 8. This CDR3 is built from 15 residues. The germline CDR1 and CDR2 sequences are SGHTA and FQGNSA. The CDR3, as DNA: TGTGCCAGCAGCTTAGGAGGACAGGGCTCGGGCGAGCAGTACTTC. Amino acids: CASSLGGQGSGEQYF.

The V call is TRBV4-1, the J call TRBJ2-2; D is perhaps TRBD1 (5 bases). The CDR3 runs to 16 residues. Looked up from germline, CDR1 is MGHRA and CDR2 is YSYEKL. V lost 0 bases, J lost 7 bases, and 15 bases lay in between. CDR3: CASSQEKQGLGGELFF. CDR3 sequence (DNA): TGCGCCAGCAGCCAAGAGAAGCAGGGCTTGGGCGGGGAGCTGTTTTTT.

This clone was seen only once. V usage is TRBV5-1 and J usage is TRBJ2-2, with 10 bases identical to TRBD2. V lost 2 bases, J lost 5 bases, and 3 bases stayed unmatched. This CDR3 is 15 amino acids long. Germline values: CDR1 SGHRS, CDR2 YFSETQ. Here the CDR3 reads CASSFLAGETGELFF. Here the CDR3 DNA reads TGCGCCAGCAGCTTTCTAGCGGGGGAGACCGGGGAGCTGTTTTTT.

This chain uses TRBV10-1 with TRBJ2-1; possibly TRBD1 for D (7 bases). The CDR3 spans 15 residues. The germline V gene has CDR1 WNHNN and CDR2 SYGVQD (reference sequence). V lost 3 bases to trimming and J lost 7 bases, with 16 bases between them. The DNA for the CDR3 is TGCGCCAGCAGTGACGGAGGGGGCGGCCGGAATGAGCAGTTCTTC. Residues: CASSDGGGGRNEQFF.

V usage is TRBV18 and J usage is TRBJ2-2, with D perhaps matching TRBD1 (5 bases). Germline V gene data show CDR1 as KGHSH and CDR2 as LQKENI. Trimming shortened V by 4 bases and J by 1 base, and 10 bases separated the two germline ends. The CDR3 consists of 15 residues. CDR3 region: CASSRSRVNTGELFF. CDR3 sequence (DNA): TGTGCCAGCTCACGGTCCAGGGTGAACACCGGGGAGCTGTTTTTT.

The chain links TRBV29-1 to TRBJ2-3; D might be TRBD2 (7 bases). CDR3 length: 14 residues. Between the trimmed V and J ends, which lost 6 bases and 5 bases, there was a span of 18 bases. CDR1 SQVTM and CDR2 ANQGSEA come from the germline V gene. The CDR3 sequence is CSVARGGPGDTQYF. The CDR3, as DNA: TGCAGCGTGGCTAGGGGGGGCCCTGGAGATACGCAGTATTTT.

The J gene is TRBJ1-5, the V gene TRBV28; perhaps TRBD1 as D (5 bases). V dropped 4 bases and J dropped 3 bases, with 25 bases sitting between them. The CDR3 has 19 amino acids. Germline-derived CDR1 and CDR2 are MDHEN and SYDVKM. CDR3 protein: CASSSFLGGRGASNQPQHF. The CDR3 DNA reads TGTGCCAGCAGTTCCTTTCTCGGTGGGAGAGGGGCCTCCAATCAGCCCCAGCATTTT.